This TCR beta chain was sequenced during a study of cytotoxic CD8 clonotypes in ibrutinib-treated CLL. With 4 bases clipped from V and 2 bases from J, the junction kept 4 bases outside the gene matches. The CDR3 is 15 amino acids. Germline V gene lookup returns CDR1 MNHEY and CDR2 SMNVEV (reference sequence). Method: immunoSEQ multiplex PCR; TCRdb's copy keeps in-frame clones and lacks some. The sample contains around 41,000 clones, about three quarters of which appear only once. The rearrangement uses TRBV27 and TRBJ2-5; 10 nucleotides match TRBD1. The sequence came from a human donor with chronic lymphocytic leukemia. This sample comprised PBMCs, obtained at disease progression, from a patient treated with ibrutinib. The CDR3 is CASSSGQGGQETQYF. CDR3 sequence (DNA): TGTGCCAGCAGTTCAGGACAGGGGGGACAAGAGACCCAGTACTTC.